The clone carrying this T cell receptor beta chain was recorded once. The data are from a study of blood T cell repertoires in COVID-19. Cohorts were assigned according to the clinical history that participants reported. Two negative PCRs, clearance, or symptom resolution were required of recovered Cohort 3 donors. Trimming left V 7 bases short and J 8 bases short, with 26 bases between. The V gene's germline CDR1 is LNHDA and CDR2 SQIVND (reference sequence). The CDR3 extends over 16 amino acids. Study processing details: Reference gene primers were amplified, and this amplification served to estimate nucleated cell counts. Clones were read by immunoSEQ multiplex PCR, and TCRdb kept only the in-frame ones, dropping some. That table furnishes V, J and clone size, whereas the DNA furnished D and trimming. Counted here are around 160,000 clones, about 84% occurring once; the ten biggest clones make up 6%.

The chain combines TRBV19 with TRBJ1-2; D not resolved. Material: PBMCs or T cells enriched from blood (not recorded which). The origin of this receptor is a man aged 35-49 years who had recovered from COVID-19. CDR3 DNA: TGTGCCAGTACCCCCTCTTATGTGGGAGTGCGGACGGGCTACACCTTC. It codes for CASTPSYVGVRTGYTF.